This T cell receptor beta chain was sequenced for a study of tumor-infiltrating lymphocytes in primary liver carcinoma. Whole-study findings and limits: Compared with blood, tumor repertoires held significantly more in their top 250 clones. Among top clones, only about 7-24% appeared in all five tumor regions.

TCR beta cDNA was made from 500 ng total RNA with a constant-region primer. Each TCR beta library was derived from three nested multiplex PCR rounds that employed slightly modified ARM-PCR. In TCRdb, the multiplex PCR reads were re-called with MiXCR into one record per CDR3 protein. The profile shows 24,000 or so distinct CDR3 sequences, approximately 71% of them singletons. Co-extracting RNA and DNA was done with roughly 17-34 mg of unsorted bulk tissue as input. This clonotype is labeled as large (0.1 to 1%). The antigen remains unidentified. Sequenced material: liver tumor tissue from sampling region 5. Subset: tumor region T5, tumor centre. The TCR originated in a woman in her 30s with primary liver carcinoma and hepatitis B virus infection.

The CDR3 loop is CASSTRTGGAKETQYF. The CDR3, as DNA: TGTGCCAGCAGCACAAGAACAGGGGGCGCGAAAGAGACCCAGTACTTC. The chain has TRBV11-2 and TRBJ2-5, with TRBD1 matching 9 bases. With V trimmed by 5 bases and J by 3 bases, 10 bases remained unmatched. The germline V gene has CDR1 SGHAT and CDR2 FQNNGV. The CDR3 runs 16 residues.